Shown below are 6 T cell receptor beta chains from a single sample sequenced in a study of cytomegalovirus exposure and HLA in healthy donors. PCR primers comprised 60 Vbeta and 13 Jbeta primers. The repertoire was sequenced with immunoSEQ multiplex PCR; TCRdb's copy has only in-frame clones and lacks some. The repertoire holds about 120,000 clones, 50% to 75% seen once, with about 8.9% in the top ten. The sequenced sample consisted of PBMCs. These receptors all come from a woman aged 35 to 49 in good health and CMV-seropositive.

This clone was observed a single time. The gene calls are TRBV6-5 and TRBJ1-2; 8 bases are a match to TRBD1. Germline V gene sequence: CDR1 MNHEY, CDR2 SVGAGI. The CDR3 is 14 residues long. Germline trimming cut 5 bases from V and 7 bases from J; bases unmatched to any gene: 9. CDR3 region: CASSTSRGLGGYTF. In DNA form, the CDR3 reads TGTGCCAGCAGTACCTCCAGGGGGCTGGGTGGCTACACCTTC.

The chain uses TRBV9 and TRBJ2-4; TRBD2 matches 8 bases. The CDR3 extends over 15 amino acids. Germline CDR1 SGDLS, CDR2 YYNGEE. V gave up 3 bases and J gave up 8 bases; unmatched junction bases: 10. CDR3: CASSAAAGREDIQYF. The CDR3 DNA is TGTGCCAGCAGCGCAGCAGCCGGGAGGGAGGACATTCAGTACTTC. The full variable domain, its missing parts supplied by reference TRBV9 and TRBJ2-4, is DSGVTQTPKHLITATGQRVTLRCSPRSGDLSVYWYQQSLDQGLQFLIQYYNGEERAKGNILERFSAQQFPDLHSELNLSSLELGDSALYFCASSAAAGREDIQYFGAGTRLSVL.

The CDR3 reads CASSQGQEAYNEQFF. The CDR3 bases are TGCGCCAGTTCCCAGGGGCAGGAGGCCTACAATGAGCAGTTCTTC. The chain is built from TRBV23-1 and TRBJ2-1, with TRBD1 as a possible D gene (6 bases). TRBV23-1 is identified as an open reading frame with a role that is uncertain. The ends were cut back, 9 bases at V and 2 bases at J, with 17 bases in the middle. This CDR3 spans 15 amino acids.

The V call is TRBV1, the J call TRBJ2-5; no DNA check was done on the table's D call, TRBD1. TRBV1 is listed as a pseudogene. The CDR3 loop spans 15 amino acids. The CDR3 region has the DNA TGCACCAGCAGTCCAGGACAGGGGGAGGTAGAGACCCAGTACTTC. Encoded protein: CTSSPGQGEVETQYF.

CDR3 sequence (DNA): TGCGCCAGCAGCTTGGCCCCTAGCGGGGGGGGAGAGACCCAGTACTTC. As protein: CASSLAPSGGGETQYF. This sequence joins TRBV5-1 and TRBJ2-5, with 12 nucleotides matching TRBD2. The CDR3 covers 16 residues. CDR1 SGHRS and CDR2 YFSETQ come from the germline V gene. V gave up 0 bases and J gave up 4 bases; unmatched junction bases: 4.

The chain links TRBV7-6 to TRBJ2-1; TRBD2 matches at 8 bases. CDR1 and CDR2 from the germline V gene are SGHVS and FNYEAQ. Unmatched junction bases numbered 8, after V lost 8 bases and J lost 5 bases. The length of the CDR3 is 14 residues. CDR3 sequence: CASQSGSGNNEQFF. CDR3 DNA: TGTGCCAGCCAGAGCGGGAGTGGTAACAATGAGCAGTTCTTC.